Described below is a single TCR beta chain sequence and its context. Its target is not known. Clones were read by immunoSEQ multiplex PCR, and TCRdb kept only the in-frame ones, dropping some. The data hold 80,000 to 90,000 clones, with under 95% observed a single time. This CDR3 region has 12 residues. CDR1 SGHDN and CDR2 FVKESK come from the germline V gene. V lost 4 bases and J lost 6, with 10 bases in between. The sample originates from a study of T cell responses to AZD1222 COVID-19 vaccine. Study results and limitations: Nearly half of the spike-specific TCRs reportedly recognize variant regions that carry no mutations. Mostly white British, mostly female donors; authors suggested clonal diversity may be underestimated.

The chain employs TRBV14 and TRBJ2-7, with D possibly TRBD1 on 6 matching bases. This receptor was identified in an adult in good health. Sample: peripheral blood, taken on day 0 of MenACWY control vaccination. The CDR3: CASSLTGLEQYF. The CDR3 bases are TGTGCCAGCAGCCTTACAGGGCTCGAGCAGTACTTC.